What follows are 15 T cell receptor beta chains derived from one specimen sequenced in a study of cytomegalovirus exposure and HLA in healthy donors. This table comes from immunoSEQ multiplex PCR, and its TCRdb copy is limited to in-frame clones, with some not included. The table includes about 110,000 clones, about nine tenths detected once. Sample: PBMCs. These receptors came from a woman aged 18-29 years in good health and CMV-seronegative.

This chain connects TRBV9 to TRBJ2-3; perhaps TRBD1 as D (5 bases). With 0 bases removed from V and 2 bases from J, the gap between germline ends came to 10 bases. The CDR3 extends over 15 amino acids. From germline, CDR1 is SGDLS and CDR2 YYNGEE. This CDR3 is CASSVDKGNTDTQYF. CDR3 sequence (DNA): TGTGCCAGCAGCGTAGATAAGGGGAACACAGATACGCAGTATTTT.

The V call is TRBV6-1, the J call TRBJ1-6; perhaps TRBD1 as D (5 bases). CDR3 length: 14 amino acids. V was clipped by 0 bases and J by 14 bases, with 14 bases between them. Germline-derived CDR1 and CDR2 are MNHNS and SASEGT. CDR3 nucleotide sequence: TGTGCCAGCAGTGAAGCGGGGGGGGAAGGGTCCCTCCACTTT. The encoded protein is CASSEAGGEGSLHF.

The V gene is TRBV5-1, the J gene TRBJ2-2, with TRBD1 matching 9 bases. Germline V gene sequence: CDR1 SGHRS, CDR2 YFSETQ. V lost 1 base to trimming and J lost 5 bases; unmatched junction nucleotides: 6. The length of the CDR3 is 16 residues. CDR3 sequence: CASSLPGTGRTGELFF. CDR3 DNA: TGCGCCAGCAGCTTGCCCGGGACAGGGCGGACCGGGGAGCTGTTTTTT.

The chain uses TRBV27 and TRBJ2-7; 9 nucleotides align to TRBD1. The V segment lost 6 bases and the J segment 0 bases; nucleotides outside the gene matches: 12. Per germline, CDR1 MNHEY and CDR2 SMNVEV (reference sequence). This CDR3 is built from 17 residues. CDR3 region: CASSPLSDRGPSYEQYF. CDR3 nucleotides: TGTGCCAGCAGCCCTCTATCGGACAGGGGACCCTCCTACGAGCAGTACTTC.

The chain recombines TRBV4-3 with TRBJ2-6, with TRBD1 matching 7 bases. Germline CDR1 reads LGHNA; CDR2 reads YSLEER. The CDR3 is made up of 18 amino acids. Trimming removed 1 base from V and 0 bases from J; junction bases left unmatched: 6. The CDR3 DNA reads as TGCGCCAGCAGCCAAGTAGGGGGCCCAAGCTCTGGGGCCAACGTCCTGACTTTC. Protein: CASSQVGGPSSGANVLTF.

The chain combines TRBV4-2 with TRBJ1-4; 7 bases are a match to TRBD1. V shed 0 bases and J 6 bases; nucleotides not matched to a gene: 7. CDR1 and CDR2 (germline): LGHNA, YNFKEQ. The CDR3 is 16 amino acids. CDR3 bases: TGTGCCAGCAGCCAAGATTTTGGAACAGGGGATGAAAAACTGTTTTTT. Protein product: CASSQDFGTGDEKLFF.

This clone showed up just a few times. The chain has TRBV5-4 and TRBJ2-1; D is perhaps TRBD1 (5 bases). CDR3 size: 13 residues. Trimming pared 4 bases from V and 5 bases from J, leaving 10 bases between. Germline V gene data show CDR1 as SGHNT and CDR2 as YYREEE (reference sequence). This CDR3 is CASSLDSNNEQFF. The CDR3 coding sequence is TGTGCCAGCAGCCTAGACAGCAACAATGAGCAGTTCTTC.

V and J are TRBV28 and TRBJ1-5, with D perhaps matching TRBD1 (5 bases). Trimming pared 5 bases from V and 5 bases from J, leaving 13 bases between. The CDR3 covers 14 residues. Germline CDR1 MDHEN, CDR2 SYDVKM. The CDR3 DNA is TGTGCCAGCAGTCAAGGGAGGGACTATCAGCCCCAGCATTTT. It yields the protein CASSQGRDYQPQHF.

The chain couples TRBV6-5 to TRBJ1-5, with D unresolved. This CDR3 is 14 amino acids long. Germline-derived CDR1 and CDR2 are MNHEY and SVGAGI. V shed 2 bases and J shed 7 bases, with 12 bases lying between them. The CDR3 bases are TGTGCCAGCAGTTACAGTCGGGGTTGGCAGCCCCAGCATTTT. It is translated as CASSYSRGWQPQHF.

This clone has a handful of counts. This chain uses TRBV10-2 with TRBJ2-7; 10 bases are shared with TRBD2. J was trimmed by 6 bases and V by 6 bases; bases with no gene match: 8. CDR1 is WSHSY, CDR2 SAAADI, per germline. This CDR3 comprises 14 residues. DNA of the CDR3: TGCGCCAGCAGCCCGACTAGCGGGCATGGCGAGCAGTACTTC. It encodes CASSPTSGHGEQYF.

The chain uses TRBV11-3 and TRBJ2-1; TRBD1 matches 10 bases. V was pared by 5 bases and J by 1 base, with 5 bases of the junction left unmatched. The CDR3 is 16 amino acids. The germline V gene has CDR1 SGHNT and CDR2 YENEEA. In DNA, the CDR3 is TGTGCCAGCAGCAGCCGGGACAGGGGTTCCTACAATGAGCAGTTCTTC. Protein sequence: CASSSRDRGSYNEQFF.

The chain recombines TRBV5-6 with TRBJ2-2; the match to TRBD1 covers 9 bases. With V trimmed by 4 bases and J by 4 bases, 8 bases remained unmatched. Per the germline V gene, CDR1 is SGHDT and CDR2 is YYEEEE. The CDR3 totals 16 residues. The CDR3 DNA reads as TGTGCCAGCAGCCCTGGACAGGGGTCGTTCACCGGGGAGCTGTTTTTT. Translated: CASSPGQGSFTGELFF. Variable domain in full (rest from reference TRBV5-6 and TRBJ2-2): DAGVTQSPTHLIKTRGQQVTLRCSPKSGHDTVSWYQQALGQGPQFIFQYYEEEERQRGNFPDRFSGHQFPNYSSELNVNALLLGDSALYLCASSPGQGSFTGELFFGEGSRLTVL.

This clone showed up many times. V and J are TRBV4-1 and TRBJ1-3; D possibly corresponds to TRBD1 (5 bases). Trimming shortened V by 3 bases and J by 3 bases, and 9 bases separated the two germline ends. CDR3 length: 14 amino acids. Germline V gene lookup returns CDR1 MGHRA and CDR2 YSYEKL. Here the CDR3 DNA reads TGCGCCAGCAGCCAGAACAGGTTTGGAAACACCATATATTTT. Its translation is CASSQNRFGNTIYF.

This clone was recorded once. The V call is TRBV2, the J call TRBJ1-1, with 9 bases aligning to TRBD1. Germline values: CDR1 SNHLY, CDR2 FYNNEI. The CDR3 sequence is 14 residues long. V lost 6 bases to trimming and J lost 5 bases; unmatched junction nucleotides: 7. The CDR3 bases are TGTGCCAGCAGACATACAGGGGGCATGACTGAAGCTTTCTTT. Translating it yields CASRHTGGMTEAFF.

The V gene is TRBV7-3, the J gene TRBJ2-1; D possibly corresponds to TRBD1 (6 bases). CDR1 and CDR2 (germline): SGHTA, FQGTGA. V lost 1 base and J 6 bases, leaving 13 bases between the germline ends. This CDR3 contains 15 residues. The CDR3 loop is CASSLRGGPFNEQFF. For the CDR3, the DNA is TGTGCCAGCAGCTTAAGAGGGGGACCCTTCAATGAGCAGTTCTTC.